Listed below are T cell receptor beta chains from one sample, sequenced in a study of CD8+ T cells in alopecia areata. Profiling relied on immunoSEQ multiplex PCR, and the TCRdb table lists in-frame clones only, not all of them. Of tens of thousands of clones listed, about 51% are singletons. The sequenced material came from NKG2D-high CD8+ T cells sorted from blood. Receptor source: a human donor with alopecia areata. Each CDR3 is given with its conserved first and last residue. Fields, in order: J gene, clone size, V gene, D gene, CDR3 DNA, CDR3 protein. D genes are given only for firm matches. Not all rows give a size; the values are once, few, many and, for expanded clones, a class.

>TRBJ1-5|-|TRBV27|-
TGTGCCAGCAGTTTAACGGAAACAGGCAATCAGCCCCAGCATTTT
CASSLTETGNQPQHF
>TRBJ2-1|-|TRBV5-1|TRBD1
TGCGCCAGCAGCTTGGCTTGGACAGGGAACAATGAGCAGTTCTTC
CASSLAWTGNNEQFF
>TRBJ2-7|few|TRBV7-9|TRBD2
TGTGCCAGCAGCCCGGGACTAGCGGGGGAGGAGGACGAGCAGTACTTC
CASSPGLAGEEDEQYF
>TRBJ2-7|-|TRBV13|-
TGTGCCAGCAGCTTCGCGACCAGGGGAGAGGACGAGCAGTACTTC
CASSFATRGEDEQYF
>TRBJ2-7|-|TRBV28|-
TGTGCCAGCAGTTCAACCTTTGGGGGGCGCGGCTACGAGCAGTACTTC
CASSSTFGGRGYEQYF
>TRBJ2-2|-|TRBV29-1|-
TGCAGCGCTCCGGCTCAGGGTGACGGGGAGCTGTTTTTT
CSAPAQGDGELFF
>TRBJ2-2|-|TRBV28|-
TGTGCCAGCGGCGAGTTGGGGATGTTAGGGGAGCTGTTTTTT
CASGELGMLGELFF
>TRBJ1-2|few|TRBV9|-
TGTGCCAGCAGCTATGGCAGTGATGGCTACACCTTC
CASSYGSDGYTF
>TRBJ2-1|few|TRBV2|-
TGTGCCAGCAGTGACCCAGCGGAGGCCTCCTACAATGAGCAGTTCTTC
CASSDPAEASYNEQFF
>TRBJ2-1|-|TRBV7-8|-
TGTGCCAGCAGCTTAATTCCCCCTCCGGAGATTAATGAGCAGTTCTTC
CASSLIPPPEINEQFF
>TRBJ2-1|-|TRBV29-1|-
TGCAGCGTGTTGGTTTATGAGCAGTTCTTC
CSVLVYEQFF
>TRBJ2-1|-|TRBV30|TRBD2
TGTGCCTCCCTACCGTCCAGCGGGATCTCCTACAATGAGCAGTTCTTC
CASLPSSGISYNEQFF
>TRBJ2-2|few|TRBV29-1|-
TGCAGCACCCGGGACGGGAACACCGGGGAGCTGTTTTTT
CSTRDGNTGELFF
>TRBJ1-2|-|TRBV5-1|TRBD1
TGCGCCAGCAGCGCCAGGCAGGGGGACTATGGCTACACCTTC
CASSARQGDYGYTF
>TRBJ2-1|-|TRBV29-1|-
TGCAGCATAGGGTCCCCGAACGATGAGCAGTTCTTC
CSIGSPNDEQFF
>TRBJ1-2|few|TRBV29-1|-
TGCAGCGTTGTCGCAGGGACCGGTAACTATGGCTACACCTTC
CSVVAGTGNYGYTF
>TRBJ1-5|-|TRBV27|-
TGTGCCAGCAGTTTAGGCAGGGTAGGACAGCCCCAGCATTTT
CASSLGRVGQPQHF
>TRBJ2-5|-|TRBV7-6|TRBD1
TGTGCCAGCCGGGACAGAGAGACCCAGTACTTC
CASRDRETQYF
>TRBJ2-4|few|TRBV13|-
TGTGCCAGCAGCCCCACCGGGGCTTCCTACAAAAACATTCAGTACTTC
CASSPTGASYKNIQYF
>TRBJ2-1|few|TRBV27|-
TGTGCCAGCAGTTTAGTGGATAGTCCCGATGAGCAGTTCTTC
CASSLVDSPDEQFF
>TRBJ2-7|-|TRBV28|-
TGTGCCAGCAGTTCTGGGCCCGAGTTAGGGCAGTACTTC
CASSSGPELGQYF
>TRBJ2-7|-|TRBV28|-
TGTGCCAGCAGTTCGCGGACAGCCTCCTACGAGCAGTACTTC
CASSSRTASYEQYF
>TRBJ1-1|-|TRBV7-2|-
TGTGCCAGCAGCTTTCGCACTACCGACCTGAACACTGAAGCTTTCTTT
CASSFRTTDLNTEAFF
>TRBJ1-1|few|TRBV7-9|-
TGTGCCAGCAGCGAATCCTTGAACACTGAAGCTTTCTTT
CASSESLNTEAFF
>TRBJ1-1|-|TRBV27|-
TGTGCCAGCAGTTTTGGGGGAGCTGAAGCTTTCTTT
CASSFGGAEAFF
>TRBJ2-6|-|TRBV27|-
TGTGCCAGCGGACCTGGGGGGGCCAACGTCCTGACTTTC
CASGPGGANVLTF
>TRBJ2-7|-|TRBV5-4|TRBD2
TGTGCCAGCAGCCTTGTGACTAGCGGTTCCTACGAGCAGTACTTC
CASSLVTSGSYEQYF
>TRBJ2-1|once|TRBV30|TRBD1
TGTGCCTCATTGTCCCGGGACAGGGCCTACAATGAGCAGTTCTTC
CASLSRDRAYNEQFF
>TRBJ2-7|-|TRBV13|TRBD1
TGTGCCAGCGGACAGGGGCTACGGCAGTACTTC
CASGQGLRQYF
>TRBJ2-6|medium-sized|TRBV9|-
TGTGCCAGCAGCTTCGACAGATCTGGGGCCAACGTCCTGACTTTC
CASSFDRSGANVLTF
>TRBJ2-7|once|TRBV27|TRBD1
TGTGCCAGCAGTTCACAGGGGAACGAGCAGTACTTC
CASSSQGNEQYF
>TRBJ2-1|-|TRBV2|-
TGTGCCAGCAGAAACGGTGGTGAGCAGTTCTTC
CASRNGGEQFF
>TRBJ2-2|-|TRBV5-1|-
TGCGCCAGCAGCTTTGGCGCGAACACCGGGGAGCTGTTTTTT
CASSFGANTGELFF
>TRBJ2-2|-|TRBV4-1|-
TGCGCCAGCAGCCAATCACCTGACAGTCCCGGGGAGCTGTTTTTT
CASSQSPDSPGELFF
>TRBJ2-5|-|TRBV5-1|TRBD2
TGCGCCAGCAGCGGGATGAGCGGGAGTCAAGAGACCCAGTACTTC
CASSGMSGSQETQYF
>TRBJ2-7|few|TRBV28|-
TGTGCCAGCACCTGGGCAGGGACGCCCTCCTACGAGCAGTACTTC
CASTWAGTPSYEQYF
>TRBJ2-1|-|TRBV29-1|-
TGCAGCGTAGAGACGGGGGACAGCTCCTACAATGAGCAGTTCTTC
CSVETGDSSYNEQFF
>TRBJ2-1|-|TRBV7-9|-
TGTGCCAGCAGCGCAACAGAGAGAACGGGAGACGAGCAGTTCTTC
CASSATERTGDEQFF
>TRBJ2-4|few|TRBV30|-
TGTGCCTGGAGTGGTTGGCAAAAGAGGGACATTCAGTACTTC
CAWSGWQKRDIQYF
>TRBJ2-5|-|TRBV9|TRBD2
TGTGCCAGCAGCGTAGCCCCCGGGACTAGCGGGATGCAGACCCAGTACTTC
CASSVAPGTSGMQTQYF
>TRBJ2-1|-|TRBV29-1|TRBD2
TGCAGCGTTGAAGATACTTTGGGACTAGCGACTCTTGAGCAGTTCTTC
CSVEDTLGLATLEQFF
>TRBJ2-7|-|TRBV4-1|TRBD2
TGCGCCAGCAGCCATTCAGCGGGGAGCTCCTACGAGCAGTACTTC
CASSHSAGSSYEQYF
>TRBJ1-2|-|TRBV28|-
TGTGCCACCGATCTCTATGGCTACACCTTC
CATDLYGYTF
>TRBJ2-3|-|TRBV7-9|-
TGTGCCAGCAGCTTCCTAGTCGGGTCTCCCGCCGATACGCAGTATTTT
CASSFLVGSPADTQYF
>TRBJ2-1|-|TRBV7-7|-
TGTGCTAGCAGCCGACGGTTTGGGCAGGGTCCCGACAATGAGCAGTTCTTC
CASSRRFGQGPDNEQFF
>TRBJ1-1|-|TRBV9|-
TGTGCCAGCAGCTCAGAGAGCCGGGAGAACACCGAAGCTTTCTTT
CASSSESRENTEAFF
>TRBJ2-3|few|TRBV7-9|-
TGTGCCAGCAGCTCGGAAGAGACGCAGTATTTT
CASSSEETQYF
>TRBJ1-1|-|TRBV4-1|TRBD1
TGCGCCAGCAGCCAGACAGGGGGCGGTGAAGCTTTCTTT
CASSQTGGGEAFF
>TRBJ2-7|few|TRBV28|-
TGTGCCAGCAGTTTCTATCCCGGGACCGAGGGCGAGCAGTACTTC
CASSFYPGTEGEQYF
>TRBJ2-1|few|TRBV29-1|-
TGCAGTTACAATGAGCAGTTCTTC
CSYNEQFF
>TRBJ2-1|few|TRBV14|TRBD1
TGTGCCAGCAGCCCGCGGGACAGGTTCTACAATGAGCAGTTCTTC
CASSPRDRFYNEQFF
>TRBJ2-1|-|TRBV7-2|TRBD2
TGTGCCAGCAGCCGATGGGGGGGAAACAATGAGCAGTTCTTC
CASSRWGGNNEQFF
>TRBJ2-4|-|TRBV15|-
TGTGCCACCAGCAGACCCCAGGATTCCACCAAAAACATTCAGTACTTC
CATSRPQDSTKNIQYF
>TRBJ2-7|few|TRBV29-1|TRBD2
TGCAGCGCGCGAACGGGAGGCCAGCAGTACTTC
CSARTGGQQYF
>TRBJ2-3|-|TRBV5-1|-
TGCGCCAGCGAGGCGGGTGGGGATACGCAGTATTTT
CASEAGGDTQYF
>TRBJ2-1|-|TRBV7-9|-
TGTGCCAGCGGGGTGAATGAGCAGTTCTTC
CASGVNEQFF
>TRBJ1-2|once|TRBV9|TRBD1
TGTGCCAGCAGCCCTTACGACAGGGTGGGCTATGGCTACACCTTC
CASSPYDRVGYGYTF
>TRBJ2-7|-|TRBV27|-
TGTGCCAGCAGTGGTGGGACGGCCCTGAAGCAGTACTTC
CASSGGTALKQYF
>TRBJ2-1|-|TRBV5-4|TRBD2
TGTGCCAGCAACCTAGCGGGAGTTAATGAGCAGTTCTTC
CASNLAGVNEQFF
>TRBJ1-2|-|TRBV5-1|-
TGCGCCAGCAGGGCAGCCAGAAACTATGGCTACACCTTC
CASRAARNYGYTF